The next 27 T cell receptor beta chains were all read from a single sample in a study of shared clonotypes between healthy human individuals. Assay: immunoSEQ multiplex PCR; the TCRdb copy retains only in-frame clones and omits some. The data show 1,400,000 or so clones, with about 98.5% seen just once and around 0.38% held by the top ten. The sample comprised naive CD4+ T cells sorted from blood. Subset denoted: CD45RA+ positively selected. Source of these receptors: a man in his thirties or forties in good health.

The gene calls are TRBV10-3 and TRBJ1-1, with D possibly being TRBD1 (6 bases). Germline assignment: CDR1 ENHRY and CDR2 SYGVKD. V was clipped by 3 bases and J by 11 bases, with 19 bases between them. The CDR3 loop spans 14 amino acids. Here the CDR3 DNA reads TGTGCCATCAGTGAACGGACAGCCGAGGTTGGGGCTTTCTTT. Translation gives CAISERTAEVGAFF.

The chain joins TRBV7-8 to TRBJ1-2, with TRBD1 as a possible D gene (5 bases). Germline loops: CDR1 SGHVS, CDR2 FQNEAQ. V lost 1 base and J lost 3, with 15 bases in between. The CDR3 consists of 16 residues. CDR3: CASSLGLRGEDYGYTF. Here the CDR3 DNA reads TGTGCCAGCAGCTTAGGGCTCCGGGGCGAAGACTATGGCTACACCTTC.

CDR3 in amino acids: CASSLTAGTGELFF. The CDR3 nucleotides read TGTGCCAGCAGTTTGACCGCCGGGACCGGGGAGCTGTTTTTT. The J gene is TRBJ2-2, the V gene TRBV27; D is unresolved. The length of the CDR3 is 14 residues. CDR1 and CDR2 (germline): MNHEY, SMNVEV (reference sequence). V lost 3 bases and J 5 bases, leaving 10 bases between the germline ends.

This clone was counted once. This chain connects TRBV29-1 to TRBJ2-1, with D maybe TRBD2 (5 bases). Germline V gives CDR1 SQVTM, CDR2 ANQGSEA. This CDR3 is built from 12 residues. Trimming left V 3 bases short and J 8 bases short, with 11 bases between. CDR3 in DNA: TGCAGCGTTGATACCTGGCGGGATGAGCAGTTCTTC. It codes for CSVDTWRDEQFF.

The V and J genes are TRBV18 and TRBJ2-2; possibly TRBD1 or TRBD2 for D (6 bases each). The CDR3 contains 19 residues. CDR1 is KGHSH, CDR2 LQKENI, per germline. Trimming removed 4 bases from V and 0 bases from J, with 21 bases in between. The CDR3 nucleotides are TGTGCCAGCTCACGTCAAACCGGGGGACAATCCGCGAACACCGGGGAGCTGTTTTTT. Translation: CASSRQTGGQSANTGELFF.

The genes are TRBV19 and TRBJ2-1; tentative D call: TRBD1 (5 bases). Germline V CDR1 and CDR2: LNHDA, SQIVND (reference sequence). The CDR3 is 16 amino acids. With 6 bases removed from V and 0 bases from J, the gap between germline ends came to 15 bases. The DNA for the CDR3 is TGTGCCAGTAGGGGGATGAGGACAAGCTCCTACAATGAGCAGTTCTTC. It is translated as CASRGMRTSSYNEQFF.

A single count supports this clone. J is TRBJ2-3 and V is TRBV9; TRBD2 agrees at 7 bases. The J segment lost 2 bases and the V segment lost 3 bases, leaving 12 bases of the junction unmatched. CDR3 length: 17 residues. Germline CDR1 SGDLS, CDR2 YYNGEE. Here the CDR3 reads CASSAGGGFRYTDTQYF. CDR3 coding DNA: TGTGCCAGCAGCGCTGGGGGGGGTTTCCGTTACACAGATACGCAGTATTTT.

This clone has a single count. The J gene is TRBJ1-1, the V gene TRBV5-1; D perhaps matches TRBD1 (5 bases). Looked up from germline, CDR1 is SGHRS and CDR2 is YFSETQ. The CDR3 is 13 residues long. V gave up 4 bases and J gave up 1 base, with 8 bases separating them. CDR3 sequence: CASSRDRNTEAFF. The CDR3 DNA follows: TGCGCCAGCAGCCGCGACAGGAACACTGAAGCTTTCTTT.

V gene TRBV18 combines with J gene TRBJ2-7; D gene unclear. Trimming stripped 4 bases from V and 2 bases from J, with 9 bases between. Per the germline V gene, CDR1 is KGHSH and CDR2 is LQKENI. The CDR3 has 13 residues. The chain's CDR3 is CASSQGWAYEQYF. In DNA, the CDR3 is TGTGCCAGCTCACAGGGATGGGCCTACGAGCAGTACTTC.

The chain joins TRBV15 to TRBJ2-6, with D hard to call. Between the trimmed V and J ends, which lost 1 base and 3 bases, there was a span of 4 bases. This CDR3 comprises 14 residues. The germline V gene encodes CDR1 LNHNV and CDR2 YYDKDF (reference sequence). Here the CDR3 reads CATSRVLGANVLTF. The CDR3 DNA follows: TGTGCCACCAGCAGAGTTCTTGGGGCCAACGTCCTGACTTTC.

Comments on this clone: At one end, the junction sequence differs from germline, possibly due to a read error. The chain has TRBV7-7 and TRBJ2-5; the D call may be TRBD1 or TRBD2 (5 bases each). Germline CDR1 is SSHAT and CDR2 is FNYEAQ (reference sequence). The CDR3 contains 16 residues. CDR3 in amino acids: CASSRKLPGPGETQYF. DNA of the CDR3: TGTGCTAGCAGCCGGAAGCTACCGGGACCAGGCGAGACCCAGTACTTC.

The rearrangement joins TRBV7-6 to TRBJ2-1; tentative D call: TRBD1 (5 bases). The length of the CDR3 is 15 residues. Germline V gene lookup returns CDR1 SGHVS and CDR2 FNYEAQ. The V end was cut by 0 bases, the J end by 3 bases, with 9 bases between. In DNA, the CDR3 is TGTGCCAGCAGCTTAGCAGGGGCCTACTACAATGAGCAGTTCTTC. Translated: CASSLAGAYYNEQFF.

This chain joins TRBV5-1 and TRBJ1-3, with 7 bases aligning to TRBD1. V gave up 0 bases and J gave up 2 bases; unmatched junction bases: 8. The V gene's germline CDR1 is SGHRS and CDR2 YFSETQ. The CDR3 covers 17 residues. CDR3 bases: TGCGCCAGCAGCTTGGGATCGGGACAGTTGGCTGGAAACACCATATATTTT. The encoded protein is CASSLGSGQLAGNTIYF.

The chain couples TRBV19 to TRBJ1-3; D remains unclear. The CDR3 has 12 residues. V shed 5 bases and J shed 2 bases, with 4 bases lying between them. From germline, CDR1 is LNHDA and CDR2 SQIVND (reference sequence). CDR3 DNA: TGTGCCAGTAGTTTCGCTGGAAACACCATATATTTT. It translates to CASSFAGNTIYF. The variable domain in full, with the rest retrieved from reference TRBV19 and TRBJ1-3, is DGGITQSPKYLFRKEGQNVTLSCEQNLNHDAMYWYRQDPGQGLRLIYYSQIVNDFQKGDIAEGYSVSREKKESFPLTVTSAQKNPTAFYLCASSFAGNTIYFGEGSWLTVV.

The chain recombines TRBV2 with TRBJ2-7; D is uncertain. This CDR3 has 12 residues. From germline, CDR1 is SNHLY and CDR2 FYNNEI. V was shortened by 0 bases and J by 10 bases, with 10 bases between the two germline ends. CDR3 sequence: CASSEAGMEQYF. The DNA of the CDR3 is TGTGCCAGCAGTGAAGCCGGTATGGAACAGTACTTC.

The chain recombines TRBV5-5 with TRBJ2-6, with D unresolved. Trimming removed 5 bases from V and 2 bases from J, with 5 bases in between. The CDR3 runs to 13 residues. Germline values: CDR1 SGHKS, CDR2 YYEKEE (reference sequence). The CDR3 spells CASSRTGANVLTF. CDR3 coding DNA: TGTGCCAGCAGTCGGACTGGGGCCAACGTCCTGACTTTC.

The V and J genes are TRBV11-2 and TRBJ2-7; 10 nucleotides align to TRBD1. This CDR3 spans 15 amino acids. Trimming removed 3 bases from V and 5 bases from J; junction bases left unmatched: 7. The germline V gene has CDR1 SGHAT and CDR2 FQNNGV. The CDR3 nucleotides are TGTGCCAGCAGCTTGTTCAGGGACAGGGGCCACGAGCAGTACTTC. It yields the protein CASSLFRDRGHEQYF.

The rearrangement uses TRBV5-4 and TRBJ2-1; D perhaps matches TRBD2 (5 bases). Germline V gene sequence: CDR1 SGHNT, CDR2 YYREEE (reference sequence). The CDR3 loop spans 13 amino acids. V lost 7 bases and J lost 5, with 13 bases in between. CDR3 amino acids: CASYSGWDNEQFF. Here the CDR3 DNA reads TGTGCCAGCTACTCGGGGTGGGACAATGAGCAGTTCTTC.

The sample holds one count of this clone. The V and J genes are TRBV7-2 and TRBJ1-3, with D hard to call. CDR1 is SGHTA, CDR2 FQGNSA, per germline. This CDR3 comprises 16 residues. Trimming took off 5 bases at V and 0 bases at J, with 14 bases between the two ends. The CDR3 sequence: CASSTNTLASGNTIYF. The CDR3 bases are TGTGCCAGCAGCACTAACACGCTTGCCTCTGGAAACACCATATATTTT.

J is TRBJ1-3 and V is TRBV2, with no clear D. Germline CDR1 SNHLY, CDR2 FYNNEI. The CDR3 is 15 amino acids. V was clipped by 4 bases and J by 0 bases, with 10 bases between them. The CDR3 here is CASSGPAYSGNTIYF. Here the CDR3 DNA reads TGTGCCAGCAGTGGCCCGGCTTACTCTGGAAACACCATATATTTT.

About this clone: Additional DNA sequences in this sample encode the identical CDR3. The chain uses TRBV10-2 and TRBJ2-7; no clear D gene. The length of the CDR3 is 12 residues. Trimming removed 4 bases at V and 0 bases at J, with 4 bases between. The V gene's germline CDR1 is WSHSY and CDR2 SAAADI. The CDR3 loop reads CASSAFSYEQYF. CDR3 DNA: TGCGCCAGCAGTGCCTTCTCCTACGAGCAGTACTTC.

DNA for the CDR3: TGTGCCAGCAGCGTAGAGGGGGCCAATGAGCAGTTCTTC. Translating it yields CASSVEGANEQFF. The chain is built from TRBV9 and TRBJ2-1; 7 bases match TRBD1. Germline V gives CDR1 SGDLS, CDR2 YYNGEE. The CDR3 extends over 13 amino acids. The V segment lost 0 bases and the J segment 6 bases; nucleotides outside the gene matches: 0.

Remarks on this clone: Additional DNA sequences in this sample encode the identical CDR3. V usage is TRBV9 and J usage is TRBJ2-7; 11 nucleotides line up with TRBD2. Germline V gene data show CDR1 as SGDLS and CDR2 as YYNGEE. V was clipped by 0 bases and J by 3 bases; unmatched bases: 2. The CDR3 is 15 residues long. CDR3 sequence: CASSVGLAGIYEQYF. The CDR3 nucleotides are TGTGCCAGCAGCGTAGGACTAGCGGGGATCTACGAGCAGTACTTC.

The chain links TRBV27 to TRBJ1-1; D unclear. V lost 4 bases and J 1 base, leaving 13 bases between the germline ends. Germline V CDR1 and CDR2: MNHEY, SMNVEV (reference sequence). The CDR3 is 15 amino acids. Here the CDR3 DNA reads TGTGCCAGCAGTTCGAAATCCCATAGGAACACTGAAGCTTTCTTT. Protein: CASSSKSHRNTEAFF.

The rearrangement joins TRBV21-1 to TRBJ2-7; TRBD2 was called by the table and not checked on the DNA. TRBV21-1 counts as a pseudogene. The CDR3 has 16 residues. This CDR3 is CASSKVLAGQDYEQYF. Here the CDR3 DNA reads TGTGCCAGCAGCAAAGTCCTAGCGGGGCAAGACTACGAGCAGTACTTC.

The chain is built from TRBV7-8 and TRBJ1-4, with TRBD1 identical over 8 bases. Germline V gene data show CDR1 as SGHVS and CDR2 as FQNEAQ. V lost 5 bases to trimming and J lost 4 bases; unmatched junction nucleotides: 9. The CDR3 is made up of 16 amino acids. The CDR3 loop reads CASSNTGTGVNEKLFF. DNA of the CDR3: TGTGCCAGCAGCAACACCGGGACAGGAGTTAATGAAAAACTGTTTTTT.

The CDR3 loop reads CATSRGWAGQNTEAFF. CDR3 DNA sequence: TGTGCCACCAGCAGAGGCTGGGCAGGACAAAACACTGAAGCTTTCTTT. The rearrangement links TRBV15 to TRBJ1-1; possibly TRBD1 for D (5 bases). The germline V and J ends were trimmed by 1 base and 2 bases, with 14 bases remaining between them. CDR1 and CDR2 (germline): LNHNV, YYDKDF (reference sequence). The CDR3 is 16 residues long.